This T cell receptor beta chain was profiled in a study of blood T cell repertoires in COVID-19 (TCRdb year 2020). At the level of the whole study: Collaborator samples came from the United States, Italy and Spain and covered acute and convalescent phases of COVID-19. The prospective study material was composed of cDNA or gDNA derived from T cells, B-cell-depleted T cells, or PBMCs. The dataset comprised deeply sampled blood TCRbeta repertoires from subjects exposed to, actively infected with, or recovered from COVID-19. A freely available public database, intended as a resource for researchers studying the immune response to SARS-CoV-2, is where the repertoires were released. The samples were drawn from the first 160 participants of the ongoing ImmuneRACE study and from 950 to 1,500 subjects provided by 6 global collaborators. A de-identified subject ID, COVID-19 status, age in years and sex were almost always included in the sample metadata. Where available, HLA class I and class II types were taken from metadata supplied by the sample provider and were not determined by assay-based typing.

The immunoSEQ Assay, a bias-controlled multiplex PCR, was used to amplify TCRbeta CDR3 regions from genomic DNA. The authors' analysis ran thus. The number of nucleated cells in each sample was estimated from the amplification of reference gene primers within the assay. To quantify the absolute abundance of each unique TCRbeta CDR3 rearrangement, sequence reads were collapsed and filtered. Productive Simpson clonality was computed per sample as the square root of Simpson's diversity index over productive rearrangements. TCRdb stores this immuneACCESS table with in-frame sequences only. Part of the clones is absent; in the studies checked, under half of the shortfall reflects unresolved V genes, and no reason is known for the rest. V and J calls and clone size follow that table, whereas D and trimming were derived from the DNA. Present in this sample are hundreds of thousands of clones, roughly 85% of which were seen just once. The ten most abundant clones make up approximately 9% of the sample.

From a lookup of the germline V gene, CDR1 and CDR2 are MDHEN and SYDVKM. The cysteine opens and the phenylalanine closes a CDR3 of 17 amino acids. Only the CDR3 region is kept as DNA, spanning 51 bases read in frame from base 1. Trimming accounts for 3 bases at V and 3 bases at J, while the number of junction bases matched to no gene is 8. This clone has more than one count but fewer than ten. This receptor's antigen is unknown. No qualities accompany the bases; no much larger clone lies one base away. Study-level results and caveats: The quantity of clinical and demographic metadata differed by source and by participant and was supplied without curation.

Participants in the prospective study were aged about 18 to 89 years, lived in about two dozen United States geographic areas, and enrolled through a virtual design. To assign participants to cohorts, the prospective study relied on clinical history that participants themselves reported in a screening survey and a study questionnaire. Each participant in the prospective study had whole blood, serum and a nasopharyngeal or oropharyngeal swab collected by mobile phlebotomists. Additional blood draws and questionnaires over an approximately 2-month period could optionally be provided by prospective study participants. Before DNA extraction, blood samples from the prospective study were shipped at room temperature or frozen.

Sequencing used PBMCs or T cells enriched from blood (not recorded which). Recombination connected TRBV28 to TRBJ2-4, and TRBD2 matches 10 of the central bases. The sequence was obtained from a woman aged 45-60 years with acute COVID-19. The nucleotides are TGTGCCAGCAGTTTGGCGAGCGGGGGGGCGGACAAAAACATTCAGTACTTC. Translated, this gives CASSLASGGADKNIQYF.